Shown below are 14 T cell receptor beta chains from a single sample sequenced in a study of T cells in Graves' hyperthyroidism and ophthalmopathy. What was amplified from RNA transcripts were TCR beta CDR3 regions. First-round RT-PCR targeting the TCR CDR3 was performed with the HTBI primer set. In TCRdb, the multiplex PCR reads were re-called with MiXCR into one record per CDR3 protein. The sample records a few hundred thousand distinct CDR3 sequences, about 22% being singletons. Sequencing was carried out using blood. These receptors all stem from a woman between 70 and 85 years old with Graves' ophthalmopathy.

This clonotype was picked up many times. The chain combines TRBV6-1 with TRBJ1-5, with a tentative D call TRBD1 (6 bases). The ends were cut back, 4 bases at V and 4 bases at J, with 11 bases in the middle. CDR1 and CDR2 from the germline V gene are MNHNS and SASEGT. This CDR3 comprises 14 residues. DNA of the CDR3: TGTGCCAGCAGTGGACGGACAGAAAATCAGCCCCAGCATTTT. This encodes CASSGRTENQPQHF.

This clonotype was found a few times. This CDR3 is CATRLTGDTQYF. In DNA, the CDR3 is TGTGCCACCAGATTGACAGGGGATACGCAGTATTTT. The chain couples TRBV15 to TRBJ2-3; the match to TRBD1 covers 7 bases. The germline V gene has CDR1 LNHNV and CDR2 YYDKDF (reference sequence). Trimming removed 6 bases from V and 6 bases from J; junction bases left unmatched: 3. This CDR3 has 12 amino acids.

On this clonotype itself: A much larger clone differs from this one at a single base, so this may be a read error. V and J are TRBV2 and TRBJ2-3; 9 bases align to TRBD2. CDR1 and CDR2 (germline): SNHLY, FYNNEI. The CDR3 contains 15 residues. V gave up 6 bases and J gave up 6 bases; unmatched junction bases: 10. CDR3 loop: CASRSREGRLDTQYF. CDR3 bases: TGTGCCAGCAGATCGCGGGAGGGCCGGTTGGATACGCAGTATTTT.

This clonotype was seen ten or more times. The rearrangement joins TRBV2 to TRBJ2-5, with D perhaps given as TRBD1 or TRBD2 (5 bases each). Germline V gene sequence: CDR1 SNHLY, CDR2 FYNNEI. V shed 5 bases and J shed 4 bases, with 14 bases lying between them. The CDR3 spans 14 residues. The CDR3 DNA follows: TGTGCCAGCAGTACCGGGACCCGAGGAGAGACCCAGTACTTC. It translates to CASSTGTRGETQYF.

This clonotype has only a few counts. V gene TRBV27 combines with J gene TRBJ2-7, with 10 bases that match TRBD2. In germline, CDR1 is MNHEY, CDR2 SMNVEV (reference sequence). The V gene end was trimmed by 4 bases and the J gene end by 3 bases; junction bases not matched to a gene: 15. The CDR3 is 18 residues long. The CDR3 coding sequence is TGTGCCAGCAGTTCTCCGGGACATAGGACTAGCGGTAACTACGAGCAGTACTTC. It codes for CASSSPGHRTSGNYEQYF.

This clonotype was detected ten times or more. This rearrangement joins TRBV12-3 or TRBV12-4 to TRBJ2-5; possibly TRBD2 for D (6 bases). The CDR3 loop spans 15 amino acids. Trimming cost V 7 bases and J 4 bases, with 19 bases left between them. The chain's CDR3 is CASTFSGGGRETQYF. The CDR3 region has the DNA TGTGCCAGCACCTTTAGCGGAGGAGGGCGAGAGACCCAGTACTTC.

This clonotype was seen a few times. The chain uses TRBV6-1 and TRBJ2-1; the D gene could be TRBD1 or TRBD2 (5 bases each). The germline V and J ends were trimmed by 6 bases and 15 bases, with 15 bases remaining between them. There are 11 residues in the CDR3. Germline CDR1 MNHNS, CDR2 SASEGT. CDR3 sequence (DNA): TGTGCCAGCAGCCCTCGGGACGGTATGTTCTTC. It codes for CASSPRDGMFF.

This rearrangement joins TRBV27 to TRBJ2-4; a weak D match, TRBD1 (5 bases). This CDR3 spans 15 amino acids. Germline CDR1 MNHEY, CDR2 SMNVEV (reference sequence). V was clipped by 2 bases and J by 2 bases, with 10 bases between them. The CDR3 coding sequence is TGTGCCAGCAGTTTAAGGCAGGGCTCCAAAAACATTCAGTACTTC. Protein: CASSLRQGSKNIQYF.

The table lists this clonotype with a few counts. The chain recombines TRBV10-3 with TRBJ1-2; D may be TRBD1 (5 bases). There are 13 residues in the CDR3. The V end lost 6 bases, the J end lost 0 bases, and 8 bases lay between the germline ends. CDR1 and CDR2 (germline): ENHRY, SYGVKD. CDR3 DNA sequence: TGTGCCATCAGGGACACCGCTAACTATGGCTACACCTTC. This translates into CAIRDTANYGYTF.

The V call is TRBV4-1, the J call TRBJ2-7, with D hard to call. Germline values: CDR1 MGHRA, CDR2 YSYEKL. The CDR3 sequence is 15 residues long. Trimming took off 6 bases at V and 7 bases at J, with 22 bases between the two ends. The DNA of the CDR3 is TGCGCCAGCAGTCCGAACGCTCATGGGCCCGGGGAGCAGTACTTC. This translates into CASSPNAHGPGEQYF.

CDR3 in amino acids: CASSQRSYEQYF. The CDR3, as DNA: TGTGCCAGCAGCCAACGGTCGTACGAGCAGTACTTC. The chain combines TRBV3-1 with TRBJ2-7; D unclear. The CDR3 loop spans 12 amino acids. The germline V gene encodes CDR1 LGHDT and CDR2 YNNKEL (reference sequence). The germline V and J ends were trimmed by 2 bases and 4 bases, with 6 bases remaining between them.

J is TRBJ2-2 and V is TRBV11-2; D is possibly TRBD2 (5 bases). The CDR3 sequence is 14 residues long. Deletions cut 5 bases from V and 3 bases from J, with 10 bases between. The germline V gene has CDR1 SGHAT and CDR2 FQNNGV. Written as DNA, the CDR3 is TGTGCCAGCAGCATTAGACTATACACCGGGGAGCTGTTTTTT. Its protein product is CASSIRLYTGELFF.

The genes are TRBV9 and TRBJ2-3; perhaps TRBD1 as D (5 bases). The CDR3 loop spans 14 amino acids. V gave up 0 bases and J gave up 3 bases, with 8 bases separating them. The germline CDR1 and CDR2 sequences are SGDLS and YYNGEE. The chain's CDR3 is CASSVDSGTDTQYF. As DNA, the CDR3 is TGTGCCAGCAGCGTAGATTCAGGGACAGATACGCAGTATTTT.

This clonotype was detected only a few times. This sequence joins TRBV28 and TRBJ2-6; D unclear. Germline CDR1 reads MDHEN; CDR2 reads SYDVKM. Trimming took 3 bases from V and 3 from J, leaving 3 bases between them. This CDR3 comprises 13 residues. This chain's CDR3 is CASSFVGANVLTF. The CDR3 region has the DNA TGTGCCAGCAGTTTCGTTGGGGCCAACGTCCTGACTTTC.